This passage covers 19 T cell receptor beta chains from one sample sequenced in a study of cytomegalovirus exposure and HLA in healthy donors. The PCR made use of 60 Vbeta and 13 Jbeta primers. Sequencing was performed with immunoSEQ multiplex PCR; in TCRdb, only in-frame clones are kept and a portion is missing. Of 100,000 to 150,000 clones listed, 80% were seen once; the top ten hold 1.2%. Input material: PBMCs. The receptors were gathered from a female donor in good health and CMV-seronegative.

In its sample, this clone was seen once. This chain's CDR3 is CASSIERGSGISEQFF. For the CDR3, the DNA is TGTGCCAGTAGTATAGAGCGCGGGAGTGGTATTAGTGAGCAGTTCTTC. The rearrangement joins TRBV19 to TRBJ2-1, with 7 bases matching TRBD2. V shed 0 bases and J 9 bases; nucleotides not matched to a gene: 11. Germline V gives CDR1 LNHDA, CDR2 SQIVND (reference sequence). This CDR3 spans 16 amino acids.

The CDR3 protein is CASSQETGQRFYEQYF. CDR3 nucleotide sequence: TGCGCCAGCAGCCAAGAAACGGGACAGCGATTCTACGAGCAGTACTTC. V gene TRBV4-3 combines with J gene TRBJ2-7; 7 bases agree with TRBD1. Looked up from germline, CDR1 is LGHNA and CDR2 is YSLEER. Trimming took 0 bases from V and 3 from J; bases not matched to a gene: 8. The CDR3 contains 16 residues.

The rearrangement joins TRBV9 to TRBJ2-3, with D maybe TRBD2 (5 bases). CDR1 and CDR2 (germline): SGDLS, YYNGEE. This CDR3 spans 15 amino acids. V dropped 0 bases and J dropped 3 bases, with 11 bases sitting between them. The CDR3 reads CASSVASMSTDTQYF. For the CDR3, the DNA is TGTGCCAGCAGCGTAGCTAGCATGTCGACAGATACGCAGTATTTT. The full variable domain, with the rest looked up from reference TRBV9 and TRBJ2-3, is DSGVTQTPKHLITATGQRVTLRCSPRSGDLSVYWYQQSLDQGLQFLIQYYNGEERAKGNILERFSAQQFPDLHSELNLSSLELGDSALYFCASSVASMSTDTQYFGPGTRLTVL.

The V call is TRBV7-6, the J call TRBJ2-3; 9 bases agree with TRBD2. The CDR3 is 15 residues long. Looked up from germline, CDR1 is SGHVS and CDR2 is FNYEAQ. V dropped 5 bases and J dropped 0; count of bases not matched to a gene: 3. The CDR3 region is CASSPSGGSTDTQYF. CDR3 in DNA: TGTGCCAGCAGCCCCAGCGGGGGGAGCACAGATACGCAGTATTTT.

V is TRBV19 and J is TRBJ2-5, with D hard to call. This CDR3 is built from 12 residues. From germline, CDR1 is LNHDA and CDR2 SQIVND (reference sequence). Trimming shortened V by 5 bases and J by 0 bases, and 4 bases separated the two germline ends. The CDR3 here is CASSVNQETQYF. The CDR3 DNA reads as TGTGCCAGTAGTGTAAACCAAGAGACCCAGTACTTC.

The chain uses TRBV4-1 and TRBJ1-4; tentative D call: TRBD1 (6 bases). V was cut by 5 bases and J by 3 bases, with 13 bases left in between. The germline CDR1 and CDR2 sequences are MGHRA and YSYEKL. The CDR3 has 15 residues. CDR3 bases: TGCGCCAGCAGCACTCAGGGGATAGCTAATGAAAAACTGTTTTTT. Its translation is CASSTQGIANEKLFF.

V gene TRBV28 combines with J gene TRBJ2-2; 9 bases line up with TRBD1. The ends lost 7 bases at V and 4 bases at J; junction bases unmatched: 7. The CDR3 spans 15 residues. Germline lookup yields CDR1 MDHEN and CDR2 SYDVKM. CDR3 in amino acids: CASTQKTGGTGELFF. In DNA, the CDR3 is TGTGCCAGCACTCAGAAGACAGGGGGCACCGGGGAGCTGTTTTTT.

The rearrangement links TRBV11-1 to TRBJ2-7, with 13 positions matching TRBD2. Germline V gene lookup returns CDR1 SGHAT and CDR2 FQDESV (reference sequence). This CDR3 spans 15 amino acids. V was pared by 4 bases and J by 2 bases, with 2 bases of the junction left unmatched. CDR3 region: CASSSGLAGAYEQYF. The CDR3 DNA is TGTGCCAGCAGCTCAGGACTAGCGGGGGCCTACGAGCAGTACTTC.

This chain uses TRBV25-1 with TRBJ1-1, with TRBD1 matching over 8 bases. The CDR3 totals 15 residues. Germline V gene sequence: CDR1 MGHDK, CDR2 SYGVNS. V was pared by 7 bases and J by 4 bases, with 11 bases of the junction left unmatched. The CDR3 DNA is TGTGCCAGCACACAAGGACAGGGAAAGGGCACTGAAGCTTTCTTT. It encodes CASTQGQGKGTEAFF.

The chain uses TRBV18 and TRBJ1-3, with no clear D. This CDR3 has 18 residues. Looked up from germline, CDR1 is KGHSH and CDR2 is LQKENI. Deletions cut 1 base from V and 1 base from J, with 17 bases between. The CDR3 loop is CASSPQLRARVSGNTIYF. The DNA for the CDR3 is TGTGCCAGCTCACCACAACTCCGAGCGAGGGTGTCTGGAAACACCATATATTTT.

V usage is TRBV18 and J usage is TRBJ1-4, with unresolved D. V lost 1 base to trimming and J lost 8 bases, with 8 bases between them. The CDR3 totals 13 residues. Germline V gene sequence: CDR1 KGHSH, CDR2 LQKENI. CDR3 DNA: TGTGCCAGCTCACCACAATACGGGGAAAAACTGTTTTTT. Its protein is CASSPQYGEKLFF.

The chain employs TRBV15 and TRBJ1-5; possibly TRBD1 for D (6 bases). The germline V and J ends were trimmed by 0 bases and 7 bases, with 13 bases remaining between them. CDR1 is LNHNV, CDR2 YYDKDF, per germline (reference sequence). The CDR3 covers 15 residues. CDR3 bases: TGTGCCACCAGCAGAGATAGGGGGGGCCGGCAGCCCCAGCATTTT. Protein sequence: CATSRDRGGRQPQHF.

This clone was seen only a few times. The rearrangement links TRBV19 to TRBJ1-2; D uncertain. The CDR3 sequence is 15 residues long. V was pared by 5 bases and J by 5 bases, with 18 bases between. CDR1 is LNHDA and CDR2 is SQIVND in the germline V gene (reference sequence). The CDR3 reads CASSSRSPGGYGYTF. CDR3 DNA: TGTGCCAGTAGTTCCCGTTCGCCGGGTGGGTATGGCTACACCTTC.

The rearrangement joins TRBV6-5 to TRBJ1-5, with D maybe TRBD1 (6 bases). Germline values: CDR1 MNHEY, CDR2 SVGAGI. The CDR3 is 14 amino acids. V was clipped by 5 bases and J by 5 bases, with 13 bases between them. CDR3 in amino acids: CASSQDSPYQPQHF. Written as DNA, the CDR3 is TGTGCCAGCAGTCAGGACAGCCCTTATCAGCCCCAGCATTTT.

In its sample, this clone was seen once. V is TRBV18 and J is TRBJ2-7, with TRBD2 as a possible D gene (6 bases). Trimming took 1 base from V and 3 from J, leaving 16 bases between them. The CDR3 consists of 16 residues. The germline V gene has CDR1 KGHSH and CDR2 LQKENI. CDR3 loop: CASSPLSAGTNYEQYF. The CDR3 coding sequence is TGTGCCAGCTCACCACTATCGGCGGGAACGAACTACGAGCAGTACTTC. Supplemented by reference TRBV18 and TRBJ2-7, the full variable domain reads NAGVMQNPRHLVRRRGQEARLRCSPMKGHSHVYWYRQLPEEGLKFMVYLQKENIIDESGMPKERFSAEFPKEGPSILRIQQVVRGDSAAYFCASSPLSAGTNYEQYFGPGTRLTVT.

CDR3 loop: CASSSGSSSYEQYF. The DNA of the CDR3 is TGTGCCAGCAGCTCGGGGTCCAGCTCCTACGAGCAGTACTTC. The rearrangement joins TRBV5-4 to TRBJ2-7; TRBD2 is a possible D gene (5 bases). V was shortened by 3 bases and J by 0 bases, with 10 bases between the two germline ends. Germline lookup yields CDR1 SGHNT and CDR2 YYREEE (reference sequence). The CDR3 runs 14 residues.

This chain connects TRBV4-1 to TRBJ2-1, with 9 bases aligning to TRBD1. The CDR3 totals 15 residues. Germline V gene data show CDR1 as MGHRA and CDR2 as YSYEKL. Trimming at V came to 4 bases and at J to 6 bases, leaving 7 bases not matched to a gene. This CDR3 reads CASSPRDRVTNEQFF. CDR3 nucleotides: TGCGCCAGCAGCCCTCGGGACAGGGTTACCAATGAGCAGTTCTTC.

This rearrangement joins TRBV18 to TRBJ1-2; D remains unclear. CDR1 is KGHSH, CDR2 LQKENI, per germline. The CDR3 has 13 residues. V dropped 2 bases and J dropped 4 bases, with 8 bases sitting between them. The CDR3 bases are TGTGCCAGCTCACCAGTACTGATCTATGGCTACACCTTC. It is translated as CASSPVLIYGYTF. Variable domain in full (rest from reference TRBV18 and TRBJ1-2): NAGVMQNPRHLVRRRGQEARLRCSPMKGHSHVYWYRQLPEEGLKFMVYLQKENIIDESGMPKERFSAEFPKEGPSILRIQQVVRGDSAAYFCASSPVLIYGYTFGSGTRLTVV.

This clone was found a few times. V gene TRBV5-4 combines with J gene TRBJ1-4; 7 positions match TRBD1. The CDR3 is made up of 16 amino acids. J was trimmed by 6 bases and V by 0 bases; bases with no gene match: 8. The V gene's germline CDR1 is SGHNT and CDR2 YYREEE (reference sequence). CDR3 in amino acids: CASSLDPGQRHEKLFF. In DNA, the CDR3 is TGTGCCAGCAGCTTGGATCCGGGACAGCGGCATGAAAAACTGTTTTTT.